This entry concerns a single T cell receptor (beta chain). This specimen comes from a study of blood T cell repertoires in COVID-19. About the research overall: Acute-phase and convalescent COVID-19 samples originated in the United States, Italy and Spain. T cells, B-cell-depleted T cells, or PBMCs supplied cDNA or gDNA.

Here immunoSEQ multiplex PCR was the method, and the copy in TCRdb shows in-frame clones only, minus some. The sample records some 150,000 clones, roughly 90% being singletons. Germline V gene lookup returns CDR1 SGHRS and CDR2 YFSETQ. The CDR3 runs 13 residues. Trimming cost V 3 bases and J 6 bases, with 10 bases left between them. What was sequenced was peripheral blood. The receptor was isolated from a human donor in a cohort sampled during active COVID-19. The chain couples TRBV5-1 to TRBJ2-1, with D tentatively TRBD1 (6 bases). The CDR3 spells CASSSTGLNEQFF. The CDR3 DNA sequence: TGCGCCAGCAGCTCGACAGGTCTCAATGAGCAGTTCTTC.